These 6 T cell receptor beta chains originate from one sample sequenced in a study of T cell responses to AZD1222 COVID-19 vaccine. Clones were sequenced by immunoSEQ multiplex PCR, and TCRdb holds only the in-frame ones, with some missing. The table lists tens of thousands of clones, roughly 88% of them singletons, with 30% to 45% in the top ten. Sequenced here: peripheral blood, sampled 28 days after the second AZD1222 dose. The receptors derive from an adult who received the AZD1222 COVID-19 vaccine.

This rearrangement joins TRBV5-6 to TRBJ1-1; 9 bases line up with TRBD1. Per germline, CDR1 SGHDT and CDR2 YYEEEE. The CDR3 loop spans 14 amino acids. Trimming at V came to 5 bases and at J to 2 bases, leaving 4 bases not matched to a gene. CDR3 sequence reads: CASRKTGGNTEAFF. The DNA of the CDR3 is TGTGCCAGCAGGAAGACAGGGGGAAACACTGAAGCTTTCTTT.

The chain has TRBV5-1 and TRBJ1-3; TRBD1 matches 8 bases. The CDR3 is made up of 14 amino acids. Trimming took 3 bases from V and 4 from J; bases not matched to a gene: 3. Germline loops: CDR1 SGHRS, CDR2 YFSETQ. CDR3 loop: CASSSTGEGNTIYF. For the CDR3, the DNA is TGCGCCAGCAGCTCGACAGGGGAGGGAAACACCATATATTTT.

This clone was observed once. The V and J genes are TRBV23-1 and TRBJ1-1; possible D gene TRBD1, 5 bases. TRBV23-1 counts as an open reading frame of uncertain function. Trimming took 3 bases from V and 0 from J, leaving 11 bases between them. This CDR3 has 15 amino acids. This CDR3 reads CASSHTRALNTEAFF. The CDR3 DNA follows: TGCGCCAGCAGTCATACCAGGGCCTTGAACACTGAAGCTTTCTTT.

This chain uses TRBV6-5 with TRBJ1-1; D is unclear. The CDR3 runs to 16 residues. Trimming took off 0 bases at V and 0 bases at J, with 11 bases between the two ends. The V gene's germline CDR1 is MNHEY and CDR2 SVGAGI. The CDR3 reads CASSYSYGSMNTEAFF. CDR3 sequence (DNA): TGTGCCAGCAGTTACTCATACGGCTCTATGAACACTGAAGCTTTCTTT.

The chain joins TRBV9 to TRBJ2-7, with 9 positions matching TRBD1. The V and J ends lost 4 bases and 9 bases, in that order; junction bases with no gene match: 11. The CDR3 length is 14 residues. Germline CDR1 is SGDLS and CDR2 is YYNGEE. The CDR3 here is CASSPPGQGIVQYF. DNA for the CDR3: TGTGCCAGCAGCCCGCCGGGACAGGGTATCGTGCAGTACTTC.

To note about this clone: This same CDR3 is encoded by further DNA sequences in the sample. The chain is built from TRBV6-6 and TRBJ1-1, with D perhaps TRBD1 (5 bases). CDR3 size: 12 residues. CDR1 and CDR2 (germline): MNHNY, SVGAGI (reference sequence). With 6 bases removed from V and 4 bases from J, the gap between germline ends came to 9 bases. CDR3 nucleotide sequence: TGTGCCAGCAGCCCCGGGGGCACTGAAGCTTTCTTT. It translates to CASSPGGTEAFF.